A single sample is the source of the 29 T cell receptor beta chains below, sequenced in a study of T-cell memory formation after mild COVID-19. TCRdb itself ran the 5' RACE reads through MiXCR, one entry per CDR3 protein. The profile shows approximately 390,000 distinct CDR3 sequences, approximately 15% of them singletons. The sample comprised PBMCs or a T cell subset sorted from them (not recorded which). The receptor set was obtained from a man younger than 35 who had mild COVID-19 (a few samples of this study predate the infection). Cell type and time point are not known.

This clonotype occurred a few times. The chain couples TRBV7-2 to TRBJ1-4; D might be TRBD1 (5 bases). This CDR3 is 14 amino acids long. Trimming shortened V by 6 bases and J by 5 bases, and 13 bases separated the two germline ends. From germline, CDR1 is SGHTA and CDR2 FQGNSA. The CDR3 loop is CASSHARGNEKLFF. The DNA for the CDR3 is TGTGCCAGCAGTCACGCTCGGGGGAATGAAAAACTGTTTTTT. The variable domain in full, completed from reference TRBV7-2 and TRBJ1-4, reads GAGVSQSPSNKVTEKGKDVELRCDPISGHTALYWYRQSLGQGLEFLIYFQGNSAPDKSGLPSDRFSAERTGGSVSTLTIQRTQQEDSAVYLCASSHARGNEKLFFGSGTQLSVL.

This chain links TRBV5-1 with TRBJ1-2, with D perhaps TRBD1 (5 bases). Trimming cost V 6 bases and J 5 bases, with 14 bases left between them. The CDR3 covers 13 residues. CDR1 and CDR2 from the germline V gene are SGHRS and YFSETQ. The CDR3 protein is CASTEGASYGYTF. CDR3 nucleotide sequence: TGCGCCAGCACCGAAGGGGCTTCTTATGGCTACACCTTC.

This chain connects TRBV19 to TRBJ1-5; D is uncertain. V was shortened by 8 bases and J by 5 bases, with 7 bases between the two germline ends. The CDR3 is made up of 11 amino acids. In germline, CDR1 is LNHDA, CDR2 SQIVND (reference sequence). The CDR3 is CASQVHQPQHF. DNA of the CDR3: TGTGCCAGTCAGGTCCATCAGCCCCAGCATTTT.

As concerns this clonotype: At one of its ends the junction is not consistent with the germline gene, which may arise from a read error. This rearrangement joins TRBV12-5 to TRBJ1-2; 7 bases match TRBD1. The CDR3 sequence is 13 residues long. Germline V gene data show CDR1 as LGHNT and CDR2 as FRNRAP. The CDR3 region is CASGWGDRAGQIF. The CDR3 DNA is TGTGCTAGTGGCTGGGGGGATCGAGCGGGACAGATCTTC.

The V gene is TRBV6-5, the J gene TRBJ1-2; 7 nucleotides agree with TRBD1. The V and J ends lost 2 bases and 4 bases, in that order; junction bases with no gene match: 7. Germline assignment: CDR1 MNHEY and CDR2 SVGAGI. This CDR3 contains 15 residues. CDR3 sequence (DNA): TGTGCCAGCAGTTACCGGGCAGGGGGTAGCTATGGCTACACCTTC. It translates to CASSYRAGGSYGYTF.

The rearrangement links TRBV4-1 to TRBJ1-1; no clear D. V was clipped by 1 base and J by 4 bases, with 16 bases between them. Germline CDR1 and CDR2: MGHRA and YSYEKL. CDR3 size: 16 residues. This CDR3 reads CASSQGRARVGTEAFF. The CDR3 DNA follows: TGCGCCAGCAGCCAAGGTCGAGCTCGGGTCGGCACTGAAGCTTTCTTT.

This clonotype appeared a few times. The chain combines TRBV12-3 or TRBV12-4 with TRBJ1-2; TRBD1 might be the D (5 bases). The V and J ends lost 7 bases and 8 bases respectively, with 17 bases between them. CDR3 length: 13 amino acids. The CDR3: CASTLSRGPGYTF. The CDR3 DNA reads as TGTGCCAGCACCTTATCCCGGGGACCAGGCTACACCTTC.

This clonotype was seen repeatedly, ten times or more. The CDR3 protein is CASSYAQETQYF. CDR3 DNA sequence: TGTGCCAGCAGTTACGCACAAGAGACCCAGTACTTC. This chain joins TRBV12-3 or TRBV12-4 and TRBJ2-5, with D hard to call. This CDR3 has 12 amino acids. V lost 4 bases to trimming and J lost 2 bases, with 5 bases between them.

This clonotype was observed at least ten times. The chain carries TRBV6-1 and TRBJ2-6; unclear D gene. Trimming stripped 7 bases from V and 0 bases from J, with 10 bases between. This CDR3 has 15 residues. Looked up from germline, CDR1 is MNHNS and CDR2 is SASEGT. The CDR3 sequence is CASNTWYSGANVLTF. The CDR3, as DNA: TGTGCCAGCAATACCTGGTACTCTGGGGCCAACGTCCTGACTTTC.

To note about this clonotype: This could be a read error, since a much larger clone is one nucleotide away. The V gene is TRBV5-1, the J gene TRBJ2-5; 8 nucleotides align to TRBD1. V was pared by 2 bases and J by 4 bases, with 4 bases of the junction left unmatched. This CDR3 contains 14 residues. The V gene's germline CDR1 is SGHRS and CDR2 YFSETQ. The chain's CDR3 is CASSFGQGAETQYF. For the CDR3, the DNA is TGCGCCAGCAGCTTTGGGCAGGGGGCAGAGACCCAGTACTTC.

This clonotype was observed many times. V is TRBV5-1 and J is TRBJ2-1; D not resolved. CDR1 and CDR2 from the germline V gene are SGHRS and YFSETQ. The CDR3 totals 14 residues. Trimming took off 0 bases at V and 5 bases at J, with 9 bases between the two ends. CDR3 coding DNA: TGCGCCAGCAGCTTGGGGGCCCAAGACAATGAGCAGTTCTTC. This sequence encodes CASSLGAQDNEQFF.

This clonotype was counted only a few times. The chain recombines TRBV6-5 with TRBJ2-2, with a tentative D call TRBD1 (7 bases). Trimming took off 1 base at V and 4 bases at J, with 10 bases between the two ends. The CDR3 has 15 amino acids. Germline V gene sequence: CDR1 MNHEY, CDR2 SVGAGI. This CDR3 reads CASSYWQGGTGELFF. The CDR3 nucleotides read TGTGCCAGCAGTTACTGGCAGGGGGGCACCGGGGAGCTGTTTTTT.

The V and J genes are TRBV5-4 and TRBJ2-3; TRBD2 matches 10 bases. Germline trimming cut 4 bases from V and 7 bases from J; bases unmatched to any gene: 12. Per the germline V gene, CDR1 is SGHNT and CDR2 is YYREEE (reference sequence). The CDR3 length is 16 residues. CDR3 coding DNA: TGTGCCAGCAGCGGTGCCGGGACTAGCGCGGGTCATACGCAGTATTTT. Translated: CASSGAGTSAGHTQYF. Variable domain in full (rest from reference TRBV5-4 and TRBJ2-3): ETGVTQSPTHLIKTRGQQVTLRCSSQSGHNTVSWYQQALGQGPQFIFQYYREEENGRGNFPPRFSGLQFPNYSSELNVNALELDDSALYLCASSGAGTSAGHTQYFGPGTRLTVL.

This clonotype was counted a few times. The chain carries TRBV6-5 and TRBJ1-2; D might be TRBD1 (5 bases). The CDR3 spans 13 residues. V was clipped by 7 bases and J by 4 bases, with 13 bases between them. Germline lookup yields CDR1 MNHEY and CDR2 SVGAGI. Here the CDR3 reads CASKQGLVYGYTF. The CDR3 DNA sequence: TGTGCCAGCAAGCAGGGTTTAGTCTATGGCTACACCTTC.

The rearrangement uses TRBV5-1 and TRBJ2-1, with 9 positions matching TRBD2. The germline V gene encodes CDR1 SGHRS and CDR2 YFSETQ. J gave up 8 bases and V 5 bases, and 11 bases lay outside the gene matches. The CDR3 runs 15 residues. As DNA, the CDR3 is TGCGCCAGCAGACAGGAAGGCGGGGGGGCCTATGAGCAGTTCTTC. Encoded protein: CASRQEGGGAYEQFF.

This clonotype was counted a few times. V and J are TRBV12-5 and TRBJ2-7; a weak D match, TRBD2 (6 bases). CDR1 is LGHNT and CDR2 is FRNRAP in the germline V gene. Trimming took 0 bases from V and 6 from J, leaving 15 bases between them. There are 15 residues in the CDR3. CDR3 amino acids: CASGLVISALAEQYF. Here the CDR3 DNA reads TGTGCTAGTGGTTTGGTAATAAGTGCACTAGCCGAGCAGTACTTC.

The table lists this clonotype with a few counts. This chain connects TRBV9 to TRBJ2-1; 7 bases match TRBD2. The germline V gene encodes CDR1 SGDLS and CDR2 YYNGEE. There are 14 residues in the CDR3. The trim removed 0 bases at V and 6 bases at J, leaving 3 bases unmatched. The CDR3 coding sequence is TGTGCCAGCAGCGTAGCTGGCGGGGGCAATGAGCAGTTCTTC. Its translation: CASSVAGGGNEQFF.

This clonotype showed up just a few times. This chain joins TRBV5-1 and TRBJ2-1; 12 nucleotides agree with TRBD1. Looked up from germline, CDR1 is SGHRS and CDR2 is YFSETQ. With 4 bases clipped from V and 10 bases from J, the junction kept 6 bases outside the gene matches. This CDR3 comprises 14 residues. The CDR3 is CASSEGQGAREQFF. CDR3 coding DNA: TGCGCCAGCAGCGAGGGACAGGGGGCGCGGGAGCAGTTCTTC.

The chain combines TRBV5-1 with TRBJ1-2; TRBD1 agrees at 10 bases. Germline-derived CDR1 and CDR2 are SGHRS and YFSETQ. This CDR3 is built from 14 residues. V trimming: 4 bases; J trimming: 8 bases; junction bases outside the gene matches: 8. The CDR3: CASSTSGTGEGYTF. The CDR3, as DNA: TGCGCCAGCAGCACCTCCGGGACAGGGGAAGGCTACACCTTC.

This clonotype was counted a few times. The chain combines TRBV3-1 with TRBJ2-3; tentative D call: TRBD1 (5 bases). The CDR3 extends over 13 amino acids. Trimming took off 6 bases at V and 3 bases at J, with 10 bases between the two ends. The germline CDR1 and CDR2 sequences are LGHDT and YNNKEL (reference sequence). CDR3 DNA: TGTGCCAGCAGTCCAGGGTGGACAGATACGCAGTATTTT. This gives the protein CASSPGWTDTQYF.

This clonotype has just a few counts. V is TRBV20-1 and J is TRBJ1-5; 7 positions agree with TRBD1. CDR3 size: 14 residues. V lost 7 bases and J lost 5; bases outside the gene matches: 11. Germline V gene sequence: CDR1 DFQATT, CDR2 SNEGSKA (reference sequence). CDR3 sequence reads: CSVRRGRKDQPQHF. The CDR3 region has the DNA TGCAGTGTAAGGAGGGGGCGGAAGGATCAGCCCCAGCATTTT.

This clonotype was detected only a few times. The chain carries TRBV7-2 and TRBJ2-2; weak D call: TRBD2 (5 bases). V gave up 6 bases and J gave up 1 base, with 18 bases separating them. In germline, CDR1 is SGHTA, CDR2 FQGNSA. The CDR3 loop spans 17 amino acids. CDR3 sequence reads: CASSLTGSPLNTGELFF. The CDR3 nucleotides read TGTGCCAGCAGTTTGACGGGATCCCCCTTGAACACCGGGGAGCTGTTTTTT.

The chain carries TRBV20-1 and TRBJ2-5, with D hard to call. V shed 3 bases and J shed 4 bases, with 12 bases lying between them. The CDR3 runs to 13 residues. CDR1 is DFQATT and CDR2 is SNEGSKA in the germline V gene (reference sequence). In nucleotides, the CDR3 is TGCAGTGCTAGGAAGGCGGCTAGAGAGACCCAGTACTTC. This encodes CSARKAARETQYF.

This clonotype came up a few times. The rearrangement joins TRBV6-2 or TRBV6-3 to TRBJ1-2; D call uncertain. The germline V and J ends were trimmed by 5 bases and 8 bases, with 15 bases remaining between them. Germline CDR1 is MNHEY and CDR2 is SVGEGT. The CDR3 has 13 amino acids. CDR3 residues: CASSLSSSDGYTF. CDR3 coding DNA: TGTGCCAGCAGTCTCTCCTCGAGCGACGGCTACACCTTC.

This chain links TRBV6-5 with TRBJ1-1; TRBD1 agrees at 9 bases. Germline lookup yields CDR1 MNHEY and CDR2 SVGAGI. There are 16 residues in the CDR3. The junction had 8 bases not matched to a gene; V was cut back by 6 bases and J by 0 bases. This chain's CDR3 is CASRRGQGGVNTEAFF. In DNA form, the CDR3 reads TGTGCCAGCAGGAGGGGACAGGGAGGAGTGAACACTGAAGCTTTCTTT.

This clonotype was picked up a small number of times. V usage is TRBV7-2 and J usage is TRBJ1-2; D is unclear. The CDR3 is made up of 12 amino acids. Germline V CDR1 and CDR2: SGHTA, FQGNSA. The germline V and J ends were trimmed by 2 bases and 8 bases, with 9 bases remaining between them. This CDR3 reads CASSLSPQGYTF. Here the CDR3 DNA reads TGTGCCAGCAGCTTAAGCCCCCAAGGCTACACCTTC.

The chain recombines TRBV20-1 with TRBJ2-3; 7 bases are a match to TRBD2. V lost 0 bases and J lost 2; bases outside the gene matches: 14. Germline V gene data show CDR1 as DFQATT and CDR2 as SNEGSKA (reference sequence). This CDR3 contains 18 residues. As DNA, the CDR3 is TGCAGTGCTAGAGATATAAACCAATATAGCGGGTTCACAGATACGCAGTATTTT. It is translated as CSARDINQYSGFTDTQYF.

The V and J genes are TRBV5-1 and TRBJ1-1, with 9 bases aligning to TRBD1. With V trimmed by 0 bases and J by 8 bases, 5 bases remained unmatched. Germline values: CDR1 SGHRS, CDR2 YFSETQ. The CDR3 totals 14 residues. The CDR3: CASSLVAGTGEAFF. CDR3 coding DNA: TGCGCCAGCAGCTTGGTAGCCGGGACAGGGGAAGCTTTCTTT.

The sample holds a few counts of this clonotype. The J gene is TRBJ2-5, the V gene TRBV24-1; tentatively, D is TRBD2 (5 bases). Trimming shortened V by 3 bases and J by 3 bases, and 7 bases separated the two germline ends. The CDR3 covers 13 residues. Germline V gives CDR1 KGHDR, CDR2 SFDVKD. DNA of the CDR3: TGTGCCACCAGTGATGCAGCGGAAGAGACCCAGTACTTC. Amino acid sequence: CATSDAAEETQYF.